The next 28 T cell receptor beta chains were all read from a single sample in a study of blood T cell repertoires in COVID-19. Sequencing was performed with immunoSEQ multiplex PCR; in TCRdb, only in-frame clones are kept and a portion is missing. The sample yields just over 300,000 clones, over 80% seen once. Material for sequencing was PBMCs or T cells enriched from blood (not recorded which). These receptors were collected from a woman between 18 and 29 years old who had recovered from COVID-19.

The V call is TRBV7-2, the J call TRBJ1-3; D ambiguous. This CDR3 has 17 residues. With 5 bases removed from V and 0 bases from J, the gap between germline ends came to 17 bases. Germline values: CDR1 SGHTA, CDR2 FQGNSA. This CDR3 reads CASSLISAGYSGNTIYF. The DNA of the CDR3 is TGTGCCAGCAGCCTGATTTCCGCGGGGTACTCTGGAAACACCATATATTTT.

The chain couples TRBV6-5 to TRBJ1-1; D gene ambiguous. The CDR3 runs 15 residues. The V end was cut by 6 bases, the J end by 0 bases, with 14 bases between. CDR1 and CDR2 (germline): MNHEY, SVGAGI. CDR3 protein: CASRPPGLMNTEAFF. Written as DNA, the CDR3 is TGTGCCAGCAGACCTCCTGGCCTCATGAACACTGAAGCTTTCTTT.

This chain links TRBV12-3 or TRBV12-4 with TRBJ2-1; no firm D call. CDR3 length equals 12 residues. V dropped 5 bases and J dropped 6 bases, with 8 bases sitting between them. CDR3 protein: CASSPLGNEQFF. In DNA form, the CDR3 reads TGTGCCAGCAGTCCCCTCGGCAATGAGCAGTTCTTC.

This rearrangement joins TRBV7-2 to TRBJ1-6; TRBD1 agrees at 7 bases. Germline V gene sequence: CDR1 SGHTA, CDR2 FQGNSA. With 2 bases clipped from V and 7 bases from J, the junction kept 5 bases outside the gene matches. The CDR3 sequence is 15 residues long. The CDR3 nucleotides are TGTGCCAGCAGCTTATTCGGGACAGTAAATTCACCCCTCCACTTT. Its protein product is CASSLFGTVNSPLHF.

The chain joins TRBV18 to TRBJ2-2, with 8 bases matching TRBD2. Germline CDR1 KGHSH, CDR2 LQKENI. Unmatched junction bases numbered 6, after V lost 3 bases and J lost 3 bases. CDR3 length: 16 residues. CDR3 sequence (DNA): TGTGCCAGCTCACCGTACAACGGGAGGGACACCGGGGAGCTGTTTTTT. Protein product: CASSPYNGRDTGELFF. Using reference TRBV18 and TRBJ2-2 for the parts outside the CDR3, the full variable domain is NAGVMQNPRHLVRRRGQEARLRCSPMKGHSHVYWYRQLPEEGLKFMVYLQKENIIDESGMPKERFSAEFPKEGPSILRIQQVVRGDSAAYFCASSPYNGRDTGELFFGEGSRLTVL.

The chain has TRBV11-2 and TRBJ1-2; D gene uncertain. The CDR3 contains 12 residues. Trimming took 0 bases from V and 7 from J, leaving 6 bases between them. Germline-derived CDR1 and CDR2 are SGHAT and FQNNGV. CDR3 in DNA: TGTGCCAGCAGCTTAGAAAGTAGTGGCTACACCTTC. Amino acid sequence: CASSLESSGYTF.

This clone showed up just once. The genes are TRBV10-2 and TRBJ1-1; a possible D gene is TRBD1 (5 bases). The CDR3 has 14 amino acids. V was trimmed by 2 bases and J by 4 bases, leaving 11 bases between them. From germline, CDR1 is WSHSY and CDR2 SAAADI. Here the CDR3 reads CASSEQGWATEAFF. The CDR3 DNA reads as TGCGCCAGCAGTGAGCAGGGTTGGGCCACTGAAGCTTTCTTT.

The V call is TRBV27, the J call TRBJ1-4; tentative D call: TRBD1 (6 bases). Trimming took 3 bases from V and 14 from J, leaving 19 bases between them. Per germline, CDR1 MNHEY and CDR2 SMNVEV (reference sequence). The CDR3 length is 14 residues. The CDR3 loop reads CASSFAGDLRKLFF. The CDR3 DNA is TGTGCCAGCAGTTTTGCAGGGGACCTTAGAAAGCTGTTTTTT.

This chain connects TRBV7-2 to TRBJ2-3; 8 positions match TRBD1. Trimming took 4 bases from V and 6 from J; bases not matched to a gene: 6. Germline-derived CDR1 and CDR2 are SGHTA and FQGNSA. This CDR3 comprises 14 residues. CDR3 in DNA: TGTGCCAGCAGCTCCTACAGGGGGTGGGATACGCAGTATTTT. Translation gives CASSSYRGWDTQYF. The whole variable domain, remainder taken from reference TRBV7-2 and TRBJ2-3, is GAGVSQSPSNKVTEKGKDVELRCDPISGHTALYWYRQSLGQGLEFLIYFQGNSAPDKSGLPSDRFSAERTGGSVSTLTIQRTQQEDSAVYLCASSSYRGWDTQYFGPGTRLTVL.

This chain connects TRBV4-1 to TRBJ1-2; TRBD1 is a possible D gene (6 bases). This CDR3 is built from 15 residues. The ends were cut back, 2 bases at V and 0 bases at J, with 10 bases in the middle. The germline gives CDR1 MGHRA, CDR2 YSYEKL. CDR3 residues: CASSQRDTSNYGYTF. The CDR3 DNA reads TGCGCCAGCAGCCAACGGGACACCTCTAACTATGGCTACACCTTC.

The rearrangement uses TRBV29-1 and TRBJ1-2; possibly TRBD1 for D (6 bases). The CDR3 is 12 residues long. V was cut by 7 bases and J by 8 bases, with 17 bases left in between. Germline CDR1 reads SQVTM; CDR2 reads ANQGSEA. This CDR3 reads CSGEQGGEGYTF. CDR3 nucleotide sequence: TGCAGCGGAGAACAGGGCGGTGAAGGCTACACCTTC.

The sample holds one count of this clone. The chain recombines TRBV29-1 with TRBJ1-2; D may be TRBD1 (5 bases). The CDR3 has 11 residues. Germline lookup yields CDR1 SQVTM and CDR2 ANQGSEA. V dropped 7 bases and J dropped 7 bases, with 13 bases sitting between them. CDR3 coding DNA: TGCAGCGCCGACTCGGGGGGTGGCTACACCTTC. Encoded protein: CSADSGGGYTF.

The chain has TRBV7-9 and TRBJ1-1; possibly TRBD1 for D (6 bases). Germline loops: CDR1 SEHNR, CDR2 FQNEAQ (reference sequence). V lost 1 base and J lost 3, with 12 bases in between. The CDR3 runs to 15 residues. CDR3 nucleotide sequence: TGTGCCAGCAGCTTAGAGGGGGGGATCGACACTGAAGCTTTCTTT. It encodes CASSLEGGIDTEAFF. Looking up the rest from reference TRBV7-9 and TRBJ1-1 gives the full variable domain: DTGVSQNPRHKITKRGQNVTFRCDPISEHNRLYWYRQTLGQGPEFLTYFQNEAQLEKSRLLSDRFSAERPKGSFSTLEIQRTEQGDSAMYLCASSLEGGIDTEAFFGQGTRLTVV.

V and J are TRBV15 and TRBJ2-1, with D possibly being TRBD2 (6 bases). Trimming stripped 5 bases from V and 8 bases from J, with 19 bases between. The length of the CDR3 is 15 residues. CDR1 is LNHNV and CDR2 is YYDKDF in the germline V gene (reference sequence). CDR3 residues: CATSPRGGKVDEQFF. Written as DNA, the CDR3 is TGTGCCACCAGCCCACGGGGCGGGAAGGTCGATGAGCAGTTCTTC. Using reference TRBV15 and TRBJ2-1 for the parts outside the CDR3, the full variable domain is DAMVIQNPRYQVTQFGKPVTLSCSQTLNHNVMYWYQQKSSQAPKLLFHYYDKDFNNEADTPDNFQSRRPNTSFCFLDIRSPGLGDTAMYLCATSPRGGKVDEQFFGPGTRLTVL.

The gene calls are TRBV6-5 and TRBJ2-7; a weak D match, TRBD2 (5 bases). V shed 0 bases and J shed 4 bases, with 16 bases lying between them. The CDR3 is 16 amino acids. Germline CDR1 is MNHEY and CDR2 is SVGAGI. The CDR3 sequence: CASSYSSVWTSYEQYF. The DNA of the CDR3 is TGTGCCAGCAGTTACTCGAGTGTATGGACTTCGTACGAGCAGTACTTC.

The chain links TRBV4-3 to TRBJ2-1, with TRBD1 matching 10 bases. The CDR3 loop spans 16 amino acids. J gave up 7 bases and V 2 bases, and 8 bases lay outside the gene matches. Germline-derived CDR1 and CDR2 are LGHNA and YSLEER. This CDR3 is CASSQHTGQGGNEQFF. DNA of the CDR3: TGCGCCAGCAGCCAACATACAGGACAGGGGGGGAATGAGCAGTTCTTC.

The rearrangement links TRBV2 to TRBJ2-1, with 8 positions matching TRBD2. Losses at the gene ends were 0 bases for V and 9 bases for J; bases not matched to a gene: 7. From germline, CDR1 is SNHLY and CDR2 FYNNEI. This CDR3 spans 15 amino acids. CDR3: CASSEAAGGFGEQFF. CDR3 in DNA: TGTGCCAGCAGTGAAGCGGCGGGGGGATTCGGTGAGCAGTTCTTC.

The chain carries TRBV3-1 (or the pseudogene TRBV3-2) and TRBJ1-2; D is perhaps TRBD1 (5 bases). Germline values: CDR1 LGHDT, CDR2 YNNKEL (reference sequence). The CDR3 consists of 15 residues. V lost 1 base and J lost 5, with 14 bases in between. The CDR3 coding sequence is TGTGCCAGCAGCCAAGTTCATCAGGGCCATTATGGCTACACCTTC. This sequence encodes CASSQVHQGHYGYTF.

This rearrangement joins TRBV7-7 to TRBJ2-1; 9 bases match TRBD2. This CDR3 comprises 16 residues. Trimming took 0 bases from V and 7 from J; bases not matched to a gene: 7. Germline CDR1 SSHAT, CDR2 FNYEAQ (reference sequence). The CDR3 DNA sequence: TGTGCCAGCAGCTTAGCTAGCGGGGGTCTGTATAATGAGCAGTTCTTC. Amino acids: CASSLASGGLYNEQFF.

The chain recombines TRBV30 with TRBJ1-4; D remains ambiguous. V lost 0 bases, J lost 8 bases, and 13 bases lay in between. Germline lookup yields CDR1 GTSNPN and CDR2 SVGIG (reference sequence). The CDR3 is 14 amino acids. CDR3 coding DNA: TGTGCCTGGAGTGTAAATCGGCAGAGGGAAAAACTGTTTTTT. Translation: CAWSVNRQREKLFF.

Only one count was recorded for this clone. This chain joins TRBV10-3 and TRBJ1-1; D possibly corresponds to TRBD1 (6 bases). Trimming removed 7 bases from V and 1 base from J, with 10 bases in between. The CDR3 runs to 13 residues. The V gene's germline CDR1 is ENHRY and CDR2 SYGVKD. The CDR3 loop reads CAIMRGQNTEAFF. DNA of the CDR3: TGTGCCATCATGAGGGGACAGAACACTGAAGCTTTCTTT.

V usage is TRBV28 and J usage is TRBJ2-5; D gene uncertain. V was clipped by 6 bases and J by 2 bases, with 16 bases between them. CDR1 MDHEN and CDR2 SYDVKM come from the germline V gene. This CDR3 comprises 15 residues. Written as DNA, the CDR3 is TGTGCCAGCAGCCCTCGCGCTAGGTTACAAGAGACCCAGTACTTC. The encoded protein is CASSPRARLQETQYF.

V gene TRBV5-1 combines with J gene TRBJ2-7; maybe TRBD1 (6 bases). The CDR3 length is 13 residues. The V gene lost 1 base and the J gene lost 6 bases, with 11 bases spanning the gap. Looked up from germline, CDR1 is SGHRS and CDR2 is YFSETQ. The CDR3 DNA is TGCGCCAGCAGCTTGATTGTAGGGGGCGAGCAGTACTTC. Encoded protein: CASSLIVGGEQYF.

The V and J genes are TRBV19 and TRBJ1-2; D is possibly TRBD1 (6 bases). Between the trimmed V and J ends, which lost 3 bases and 3 bases, there was a span of 11 bases. Germline lookup yields CDR1 LNHDA and CDR2 SQIVND (reference sequence). This CDR3 is built from 14 residues. CDR3 nucleotides: TGTGCCAGTAGTATTTTAGGACAGCACTATGGCTACACCTTC. It encodes CASSILGQHYGYTF. The full variable domain, completed using reference TRBV19 and TRBJ1-2, is DGGITQSPKYLFRKEGQNVTLSCEQNLNHDAMYWYRQDPGQGLRLIYYSQIVNDFQKGDIAEGYSVSREKKESFPLTVTSAQKNPTAFYLCASSILGQHYGYTFGSGTRLTVV.

The chain joins TRBV28 to TRBJ1-2, with a weak D call TRBD1 (6 bases). Germline CDR1 reads MDHEN; CDR2 reads SYDVKM. V was shortened by 6 bases and J by 6 bases, with 20 bases between the two germline ends. This CDR3 comprises 15 residues. The CDR3 region has the DNA TGTGCCAGCAGGATACAGGGAGCTAATTGGGATGGCTACACCTTC. Amino acid sequence: CASRIQGANWDGYTF.

The V and J genes are TRBV6-1 and TRBJ2-2; 16 bases fit TRBD2. CDR3 size: 15 residues. The trim removed 1 base at V and 14 bases at J, leaving 4 bases unmatched. CDR1 and CDR2 (germline): MNHNS, SASEGT. CDR3 amino acids: CASSEVGLAGGFLFF. CDR3 in DNA: TGTGCCAGCAGTGAAGTGGGACTAGCGGGAGGGTTTCTGTTTTTT.

This clone has only one observation. The rearrangement uses TRBV29-1 and TRBJ2-2; D unclear. The CDR3 spans 16 residues. V was cut by 4 bases and J by 4 bases, with 19 bases left in between. Germline V gene sequence: CDR1 SQVTM, CDR2 ANQGSEA. For the CDR3, the DNA is TGCAGCGTTGCTTCGGGTAACTCTCTTTTCACCGGGGAGCTGTTTTTT. Its translation: CSVASGNSLFTGELFF.

This chain links TRBV28 with TRBJ1-4; 8 bases are a match to TRBD1. The CDR3 has 15 residues. The V gene's germline CDR1 is MDHEN and CDR2 SYDVKM. Trimming cost V 5 bases and J 5 bases; bases outside gene matches: 7. In DNA, the CDR3 is TGTGCCAGCAGTCTTCGGACAGGGAAGAATGAAAAACTGTTTTTT. Its protein is CASSLRTGKNEKLFF.